These 28 T cell receptor beta chains were all obtained from the same sample, sequenced in a study of T cell changes during pregnancy in multiple sclerosis (dated by TCRdb to between 2018 and 2020). Receptor libraries were prepared by the immunoSEQ multiplex PCR assay. This immuneACCESS table, as held by TCRdb, lists in-frame sequences with V and J called but not all clones. Of the missing ones, under half trace to an unresolved V gene in checked studies; the others have no known cause. Within this sample are about 83,000 clones, with 90% to 95% of them counted one time only. The ten top clones hold about 1% of the sample. The sequenced sample was peripheral blood, obtained in the second trimester of pregnancy. Receptors originate from a female donor with multiple sclerosis, enrolled in a pregnancy study.

The rearrangement joins TRBV28 to TRBJ1-1, with D uncertain. Trimming took 7 bases from V and 0 from J, leaving 18 bases between them. The germline gives CDR1 MDHEN, CDR2 SYDVKM. The CDR3 is made up of 16 amino acids. Here the CDR3 DNA reads TGTGCCAGCAAGGGAGGGAAGGGCTTTATGAACACTGAAGCTTTCTTT. It is translated as CASKGGKGFMNTEAFF.

J is TRBJ1-2 and V is TRBV7-2, with 7 bases that match TRBD1. CDR3 length equals 13 residues. From germline, CDR1 is SGHTA and CDR2 FQGNSA. The J segment lost 7 bases and the V segment lost 2 bases, leaving 4 bases of the junction unmatched. Here the CDR3 reads CASSLYSGGGYTF. In DNA, the CDR3 is TGTGCCAGCAGCTTATACTCAGGGGGTGGCTACACCTTC.

The rearrangement links TRBV28 to TRBJ2-1, with D perhaps matching TRBD2 (5 bases). The V gene's germline CDR1 is MDHEN and CDR2 SYDVKM. V was clipped by 4 bases and J by 0 bases, with 13 bases between them. The CDR3 has 16 residues. CDR3 protein: CASSSERSLSYNEQFF. The CDR3 coding sequence is TGTGCCAGCAGTTCAGAGCGGAGCCTCTCCTACAATGAGCAGTTCTTC.

On this clone itself: At the DNA level, this CDR3 is encoded by other sequences in the same sample as well. The chain employs TRBV30 and TRBJ1-5; a possible D gene is TRBD1 (6 bases). The germline gives CDR1 GTSNPN, CDR2 SVGIG (reference sequence). V was cut by 3 bases and J by 4 bases, with 10 bases left in between. The CDR3 runs 13 residues. In nucleotides, the CDR3 is TGTGCCTGGAGCAGGCAGGGGAATCAGCCCCAGCATTTT. Translating it yields CAWSRQGNQPQHF. Full variable domain (missing parts from reference TRBV30 and TRBJ1-5): SQTIHQWPATLVQPVGSPLSLECTVEGTSNPNLYWYRQAAGRGLQLLFYSVGIGQISSEVPQNLSASRPQDRQFILSSKKLLLSDSGFYLCAWSRQGNQPQHFGDGTRLSIL.

This clone appeared a single time. The chain recombines TRBV28 with TRBJ1-3; weak D call: TRBD1 (6 bases). This CDR3 comprises 15 residues. The germline V gene encodes CDR1 MDHEN and CDR2 SYDVKM. Trimming took off 3 bases at V and 3 bases at J, with 12 bases between the two ends. As DNA, the CDR3 is TGTGCCAGCAGTTTGGGGGGGCTGATTGGAAACACCATATATTTT. As protein: CASSLGGLIGNTIYF.

This chain joins TRBV30 and TRBJ2-2; TRBD2 matches at 10 bases. Germline trimming cut 1 base from V and 7 bases from J; bases unmatched to any gene: 6. The V gene's germline CDR1 is GTSNPN and CDR2 SVGIG (reference sequence). The length of the CDR3 is 15 residues. This CDR3 is CAWSALAGAVGELFF. CDR3 nucleotide sequence: TGTGCCTGGAGTGCCCTAGCGGGAGCGGTCGGGGAGCTGTTTTTT.

V usage is TRBV6-1 and J usage is TRBJ2-3, with D hard to call. Germline V CDR1 and CDR2: MNHNS, SASEGT. Trimming stripped 2 bases from V and 4 bases from J, with 25 bases between. This CDR3 has 19 amino acids. DNA for the CDR3: TGTGCCAGCAGTGAAATCTCCGTTTTGACAATGGTAACCGCAGATACGCAGTATTTT. It translates to CASSEISVLTMVTADTQYF.

J is TRBJ2-7 and V is TRBV28; D perhaps matches TRBD2 (6 bases). V was pared by 3 bases and J by 12 bases, with 15 bases between. Germline CDR1 MDHEN, CDR2 SYDVKM. The CDR3 is 12 residues long. CDR3 sequence (DNA): TGTGCCAGCAGTTTTAATCTAGCGTCAATGTACTTC. Protein product: CASSFNLASMYF.

This chain connects TRBV14 to TRBJ2-2; TRBD1 agrees at 8 bases. Germline trimming cut 4 bases from V and 6 bases from J; bases unmatched to any gene: 10. Germline values: CDR1 SGHDN, CDR2 FVKESK. The CDR3 length is 16 residues. CDR3 DNA sequence: TGTGCCAGCAGCCCACCACCGGACAGGGTCGCCGGGGAGCTGTTTTTT. Its protein is CASSPPPDRVAGELFF.

The J gene is TRBJ1-1, the V gene TRBV30; D unclear. This CDR3 comprises 13 residues. Trimming pared 0 bases from V and 3 bases from J, leaving 8 bases between. The germline V gene has CDR1 GTSNPN and CDR2 SVGIG (reference sequence). The CDR3 DNA reads as TGTGCCTGGAGTGTAGGCGGGGACACTGAAGCTTTCTTT. Amino acid sequence: CAWSVGGDTEAFF.

The chain has TRBV19 and TRBJ2-1; unclear D gene. Germline loops: CDR1 LNHDA, CDR2 SQIVND (reference sequence). V was clipped by 2 bases and J by 6 bases, with 8 bases between them. This CDR3 is built from 13 residues. The CDR3 is CASSISPGNEQFF. The CDR3 region has the DNA TGTGCCAGTAGTATATCTCCGGGCAATGAGCAGTTCTTC.

This CDR3 is CAIASGSYEQYF. The CDR3 nucleotides are TGTGCCATCGCTAGCGGGTCCTACGAGCAGTACTTC. The chain combines TRBV10-3 with TRBJ2-7, with 8 nucleotides matching TRBD2. The V gene end was trimmed by 8 bases and the J gene end by 1 base; junction bases not matched to a gene: 1. The length of the CDR3 is 12 residues. CDR1 is ENHRY, CDR2 SYGVKD, per germline.

The genes are TRBV5-1 and TRBJ2-1; 8 bases line up with TRBD1. Germline assignment: CDR1 SGHRS and CDR2 YFSETQ. Germline trimming cut 0 bases from V and 7 bases from J; bases unmatched to any gene: 6. This CDR3 spans 15 amino acids. CDR3 sequence reads: CASSLEQGARNEQFF. The CDR3 bases are TGCGCCAGCAGCTTGGAGCAGGGGGCAAGGAATGAGCAGTTCTTC. The entire variable domain, with the rest obtained from reference TRBV5-1 and TRBJ2-1, is as follows: KAGVTQTPRYLIKTRGQQVTLSCSPISGHRSVSWYQQTPGQGLQFLFEYFSETQRNKGNFPGRFSGRQFSNSRSEMNVSTLELGDSALYLCASSLEQGARNEQFFGPGTRLTVL.

The chain uses TRBV18 and TRBJ2-3; D unclear. The CDR3 length is 15 residues. Trimming cost V 3 bases and J 0 bases, with 10 bases left between them. Germline-derived CDR1 and CDR2 are KGHSH and LQKENI. The CDR3 region is CASSPSGGSTDTQYF. The CDR3, as DNA: TGTGCCAGCTCACCGTCCGGCGGTAGCACAGATACGCAGTATTTT.

The V call is TRBV7-7, the J call TRBJ2-6; 12 bases map to TRBD1. The length of the CDR3 is 18 residues. The V and J ends lost 5 bases and 3 bases, in that order; junction bases with no gene match: 8. Germline V gene lookup returns CDR1 SSHAT and CDR2 FNYEAQ (reference sequence). The CDR3 DNA reads as TGTGCCAGCAGCCCAGGGGGACAGGGGGCTTTTGGGGCCAACGTCCTGACTTTC. This codes for CASSPGGQGAFGANVLTF.

J is TRBJ1-1 and V is TRBV5-1, with D perhaps TRBD1 (6 bases). This CDR3 is 15 amino acids long. Trimming took off 1 base at V and 2 bases at J, with 12 bases between the two ends. Per the germline V gene, CDR1 is SGHRS and CDR2 is YFSETQ. CDR3 sequence: CASSLIVGGNTEAFF. CDR3 nucleotides: TGCGCCAGCAGCTTGATTGTAGGGGGAAACACTGAAGCTTTCTTT.

The CDR3 loop reads CASGPRGLAGDTQYF. The CDR3 DNA is TGCGCCAGCGGACCTCGGGGACTAGCGGGAGATACGCAGTATTTT. The J gene is TRBJ2-3, the V gene TRBV5-1; TRBD2 matches at 12 bases. This CDR3 is 15 amino acids long. Germline V lookup: CDR1 SGHRS, CDR2 YFSETQ. Trimming removed 7 bases from V and 5 bases from J; junction bases left unmatched: 8.

The chain recombines TRBV7-2 with TRBJ1-4; possible D gene TRBD1, 5 bases. The CDR3 spans 14 residues. Trimming removed 6 bases at V and 10 bases at J, with 18 bases between. Germline V gene data show CDR1 as SGHTA and CDR2 as FQGNSA. The CDR3 DNA follows: TGTGCCAGCAGGACACGGGGAGGGGTCGGAAAACTGTTTTTT. Translated: CASRTRGGVGKLFF.

The CDR3 is CASSYSSGPTYNEQFF. CDR3 in DNA: TGTGCCAGCAGTTACTCTAGCGGGCCCACCTACAATGAGCAGTTCTTC. V is TRBV6-5 and J is TRBJ2-1; 7 nucleotides align to TRBD2. The CDR3 spans 16 residues. Looked up from germline, CDR1 is MNHEY and CDR2 is SVGAGI. Trimming at V came to 0 bases and at J to 2 bases, leaving 4 bases not matched to a gene.

V gene TRBV6-5 combines with J gene TRBJ1-2, with 9 bases aligning to TRBD1. From germline, CDR1 is MNHEY and CDR2 SVGAGI. The V segment lost 7 bases and the J segment 0 bases; nucleotides outside the gene matches: 3. CDR3 length equals 14 residues. In DNA, the CDR3 is TGTGCCAGCACACGGGACAGGGCTAACTATGGCTACACCTTC. Translated, it gives CASTRDRANYGYTF.

A single count supports this clone. J is TRBJ2-7 and V is TRBV10-2; TRBD1 is a possible D gene (7 bases). The V and J ends lost 7 bases and 0 bases respectively, with 25 bases between them. This CDR3 comprises 18 residues. The V gene's germline CDR1 is WSHSY and CDR2 SAAADI. This chain's CDR3 is CASTINPGRTGLSYEQYF. The DNA of the CDR3 is TGCGCCAGCACCATCAACCCAGGGAGGACAGGACTCTCCTACGAGCAGTACTTC.

The chain links TRBV9 to TRBJ2-1, with a possible D match to TRBD1 (6 bases). CDR1 is SGDLS and CDR2 is YYNGEE in the germline V gene. The V end lost 3 bases, the J end lost 8 bases, and 18 bases lay between the germline ends. The CDR3 runs 15 residues. CDR3 sequence reads: CASSATGTHSYEQFF. The CDR3 region has the DNA TGTGCCAGCAGCGCAACCGGGACACACTCATATGAGCAGTTCTTC. The full variable domain, with the rest looked up from reference TRBV9 and TRBJ2-1, is DSGVTQTPKHLITATGQRVTLRCSPRSGDLSVYWYQQSLDQGLQFLIQYYNGEERAKGNILERFSAQQFPDLHSELNLSSLELGDSALYFCASSATGTHSYEQFFGPGTRLTVL.

The sample holds many counts of this clone. The rearrangement joins TRBV19 to TRBJ1-1; 7 bases are a match to TRBD1. The CDR3 runs 18 residues. The germline V gene encodes CDR1 LNHDA and CDR2 SQIVND (reference sequence). Germline trimming cut 6 bases from V and 4 bases from J; bases unmatched to any gene: 20. In nucleotides, the CDR3 is TGTGCCAGTAGGACATTCGACAGGGCTGTGTCCGGGGGCACTGAAGCTTTCTTT. Translated, it gives CASRTFDRAVSGGTEAFF.

The V and J genes are TRBV11-2 and TRBJ2-1, with D possibly TRBD1 on 5 matching bases. There are 14 residues in the CDR3. V was shortened by 5 bases and J by 7 bases, with 15 bases between the two germline ends. The germline V gene has CDR1 SGHAT and CDR2 FQNNGV. CDR3 in amino acids: CASSPGPAGNEQFF. The CDR3, as DNA: TGTGCCAGCAGCCCAGGGCCCGCTGGGAATGAGCAGTTCTTC.

The chain uses TRBV9 and TRBJ1-3; D is ambiguous. Germline V gene sequence: CDR1 SGDLS, CDR2 YYNGEE. The CDR3 runs 16 residues. Trimming cost V 2 bases and J 1 base, with 13 bases left between them. The CDR3 bases are TGTGCCAGCAGCGTCGGTGTCTTCCCGTCTGGAAACACCATATATTTT. It codes for CASSVGVFPSGNTIYF.

The V and J genes are TRBV11-2 and TRBJ1-2; maybe TRBD1 (5 bases). CDR1 and CDR2 (germline): SGHAT, FQNNGV. Trimming cost V 3 bases and J 3 bases, with 17 bases left between them. The CDR3 is 16 residues long. CDR3 in DNA: TGTGCCAGCAGCTTTCCCGGGTCTTTAGGGGACTATGGCTACACCTTC. The encoded protein is CASSFPGSLGDYGYTF.

The chain couples TRBV21-1 to TRBJ2-7; the tabulated D call, TRBD2, remains unverified against the DNA. TRBV21-1 is listed as a pseudogene. This CDR3 comprises 15 residues. The CDR3 DNA follows: TGTGCCAGCAGAAAGGGACTAGCGGGGGGCTACGAGCAGTACTTC. Its translation is CASRKGLAGGYEQYF.

The chain recombines TRBV19 with TRBJ1-2; D gene unclear. The CDR3 consists of 14 residues. Per germline, CDR1 LNHDA and CDR2 SQIVND (reference sequence). V was clipped by 5 bases and J by 3 bases, with 13 bases between them. CDR3 loop: CASSLGGADYGYTF. The CDR3 region has the DNA TGTGCCAGTAGTCTCGGCGGTGCAGACTATGGCTACACCTTC. Full variable domain (rest looked up from reference TRBV19 and TRBJ1-2): DGGITQSPKYLFRKEGQNVTLSCEQNLNHDAMYWYRQDPGQGLRLIYYSQIVNDFQKGDIAEGYSVSREKKESFPLTVTSAQKNPTAFYLCASSLGGADYGYTFGSGTRLTVV.